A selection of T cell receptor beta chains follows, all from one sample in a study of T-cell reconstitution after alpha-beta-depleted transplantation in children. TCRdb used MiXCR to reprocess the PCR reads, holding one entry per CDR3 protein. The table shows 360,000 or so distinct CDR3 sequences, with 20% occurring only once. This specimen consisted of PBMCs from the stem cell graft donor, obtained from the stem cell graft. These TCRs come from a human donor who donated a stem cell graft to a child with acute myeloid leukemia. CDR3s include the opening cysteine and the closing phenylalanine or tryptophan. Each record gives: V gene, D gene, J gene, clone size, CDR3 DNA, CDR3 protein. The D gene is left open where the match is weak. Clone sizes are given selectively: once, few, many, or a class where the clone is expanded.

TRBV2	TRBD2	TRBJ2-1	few	TGTGCCAGTATAAGCGGGAGGGGTCCCTACAATGAGCAGTTCTTC	CASISGRGPYNEQFF
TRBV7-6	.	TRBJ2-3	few	TGTGCCAGCAGCCTATACGACGGAGGCCTTAGCACAGATACGCAGTATTTT	CASSLYDGGLSTDTQYF
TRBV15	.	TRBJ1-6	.	TGTGCCACCAGCAGAGAGGACTCACCCCTCCACTTT	CATSREDSPLHF
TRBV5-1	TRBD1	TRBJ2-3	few	TGCGCCAGCAGCTTGGGGACAGGAGCGTTCACAGATACGCAGTATTTT	CASSLGTGAFTDTQYF
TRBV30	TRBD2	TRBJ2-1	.	TGTGCCTGGAGCTCGGGGCGGGGGATCTCCTACAATGAGCAGTTCTTC	CAWSSGRGISYNEQFF
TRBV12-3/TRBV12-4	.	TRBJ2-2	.	TGTGCCGTGGGGGGAGACGGGAGCGGGGAGCTGTTTTTT	CAVGGDGSGELFF
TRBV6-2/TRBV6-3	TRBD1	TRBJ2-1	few	TGTGCCAGCAGCCGCGGGACAGGGTACGGTGAGCAGTTCTTC	CASSRGTGYGEQFF
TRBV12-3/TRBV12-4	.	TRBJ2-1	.	TGTGCCAGCAGTTTAATAGAACACTACAATGAGCAGTTCTTC	CASSLIEHYNEQFF
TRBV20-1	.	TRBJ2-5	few	TGCAGTGCTAGAGATAAAAGGGGAGACCAAGAGACCCAGTACTTC	CSARDKRGDQETQYF
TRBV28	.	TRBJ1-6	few	TGTGCCAGCAGTTTCGAGGTATCACCCCTCCACTTT	CASSFEVSPLHF
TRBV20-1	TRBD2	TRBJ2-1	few	TGCAGTGCTACCCGGGGAGCGGGGGGGAATGAGCAGTTCTTC	CSATRGAGGNEQFF
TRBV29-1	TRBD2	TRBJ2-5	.	TGCAGCGTTGAAGAGGGGGGGCAAGAGACCCAGTACTTC	CSVEEGGQETQYF
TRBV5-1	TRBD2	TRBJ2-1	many	TGCGCCAGCAGCTTGGGTAGCGGGGAGAACTACAATGAGCAGTTCTTC	CASSLGSGENYNEQFF
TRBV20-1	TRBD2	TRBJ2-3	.	TGCAGTGCTAGAGAAGGGACTAGCGGAACAGATACGCAGTATTTT	CSAREGTSGTDTQYF
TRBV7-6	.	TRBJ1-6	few	TGTGCCAGCAGCCCAGGGACCGCTAATTCACCCCTCCACTTT	CASSPGTANSPLHF
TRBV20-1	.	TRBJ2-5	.	TGCAGTGCTAGAGAAACTCATATGGAGACCCAGTACTTC	CSARETHMETQYF
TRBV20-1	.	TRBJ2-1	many	TGCAGTGCTACCACCGGACTTACTGCCAATGAGCAGTTCTTC	CSATTGLTANEQFF
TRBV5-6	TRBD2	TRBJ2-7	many	TGTGCCAGCAGCTTGCGGACTAGCGGGAGTTCCTACGAGCAGTACTTC	CASSLRTSGSSYEQYF
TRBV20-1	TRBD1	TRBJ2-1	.	TGCAGTGCTAGCCACTACTATTCGACAGGGGGATTTTACAATGAGCAGTTCTTC	CSASHYYSTGGFYNEQFF
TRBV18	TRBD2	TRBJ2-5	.	TGTGCCAGCTCACCACCCGGGACTAGAACCGGAGAGACCCAGTACTTC	CASSPPGTRTGETQYF
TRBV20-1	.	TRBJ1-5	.	TGCAGTGCTAGTACCCAGTACGGGAGTAATCAGCCCCAGCATTTT	CSASTQYGSNQPQHF
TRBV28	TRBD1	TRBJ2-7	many	TGTGCCAGCACCAGCGACAGGGTCGAGCAGTACTTC	CASTSDRVEQYF
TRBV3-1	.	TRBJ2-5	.	TGTGCCAGCAGCCCAGCGTCCCAAGAGACCCAGTACTTC	CASSPASQETQYF
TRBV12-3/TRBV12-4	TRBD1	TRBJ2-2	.	TGTGCCGAAGGGGGCGCCGGGGAGCTGTTTTTT	CAEGGAGELFF
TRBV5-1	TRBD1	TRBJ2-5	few	TGCGCCAGCAGCTCTTTACCGGGGACAGCAAAAGAGACCCAGTACTTC	CASSSLPGTAKETQYF
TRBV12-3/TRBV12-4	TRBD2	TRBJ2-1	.	TGTGCCAGCACGAAAGGTGGTTCTAGCGGGAGATTCAATGAGCAGTTCTTC	CASTKGGSSGRFNEQFF
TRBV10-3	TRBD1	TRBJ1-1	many	TGTGCCATCAGAGGGACAGACACTGAAGCTTTCTTT	CAIRGTDTEAFF
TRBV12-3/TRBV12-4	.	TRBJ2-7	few	TGTGCCAGCAGTTTGCGCCAACGGTACGAGCAGTACTTC	CASSLRQRYEQYF